This T cell receptor (beta chain) derives from a study of shared clonotypes between healthy human individuals. Notes on the study in general: The four-donor shared clonotypes exceeded non-shared clonotypes in generation probability, with non-shared ones scoring lower. Rarefaction curves obtained for sorted subsets showed sequencing incomplete despite large depth.

There are 14 residues in the CDR3. V lost 6 bases and J lost 8, with 19 bases in between. CDR1 is MNHNY, CDR2 SVGAGI, per germline (reference sequence). Both subsets, CD45RA+ naive and CD45RA-negative memory, were split from the CD4+ cells. A remark on this clone: No antigen is known for it.

Produced via immunoSEQ multiplex PCR; TCRdb's table is partial and in-frame only. The data hold a few million clones, with around 94% observed a single time. The receptor's source is a man younger than 35 in good health. V and J are TRBV6-6 and TRBJ1-2; D gene uncertain. Specimen: naive CD4+ T cells sorted from blood. Subset reported: CD45RA+ positively selected. CDR3 coding DNA: TGTGCCAGCAGCCCCGCCACTCGGGGTTACGGCTACACCTTC. Encoded protein: CASSPATRGYGYTF.